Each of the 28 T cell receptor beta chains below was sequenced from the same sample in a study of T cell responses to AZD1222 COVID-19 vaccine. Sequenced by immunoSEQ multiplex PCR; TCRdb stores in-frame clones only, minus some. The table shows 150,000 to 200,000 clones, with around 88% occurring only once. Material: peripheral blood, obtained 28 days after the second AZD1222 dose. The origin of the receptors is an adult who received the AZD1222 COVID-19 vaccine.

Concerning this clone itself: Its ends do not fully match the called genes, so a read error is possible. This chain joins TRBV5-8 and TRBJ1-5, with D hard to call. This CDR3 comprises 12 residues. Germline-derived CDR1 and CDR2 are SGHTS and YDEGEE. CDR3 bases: TGTGCAAGCAAGGTTAGCAATCAGCCCCAGCATTTT. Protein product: CASKVSNQPQHF.

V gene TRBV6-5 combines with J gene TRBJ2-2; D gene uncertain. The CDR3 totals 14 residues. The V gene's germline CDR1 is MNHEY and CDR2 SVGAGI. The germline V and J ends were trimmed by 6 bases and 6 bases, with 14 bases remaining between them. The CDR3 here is CASRKAGWAGELFF. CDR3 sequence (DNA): TGTGCCAGCAGGAAGGCAGGCTGGGCCGGGGAGCTGTTTTTT.

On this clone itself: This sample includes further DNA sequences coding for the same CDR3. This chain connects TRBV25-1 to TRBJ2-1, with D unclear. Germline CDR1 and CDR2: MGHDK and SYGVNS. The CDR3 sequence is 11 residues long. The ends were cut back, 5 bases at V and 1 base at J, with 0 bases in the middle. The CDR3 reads CASSSYNEQFF. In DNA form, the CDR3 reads TGTGCCAGCAGTTCCTACAATGAGCAGTTCTTC.

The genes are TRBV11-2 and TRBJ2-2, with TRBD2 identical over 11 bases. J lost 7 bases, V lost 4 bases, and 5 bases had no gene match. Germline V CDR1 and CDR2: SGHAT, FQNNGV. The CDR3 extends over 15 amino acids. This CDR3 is CASSSRLAGNGELFF. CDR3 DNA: TGTGCCAGCAGCTCCCGACTAGCGGGGAACGGGGAGCTGTTTTTT.

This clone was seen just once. The CDR3 sequence: CASSLMDGTDTQYF. The CDR3 DNA reads TGTGCCAGCAGCTTGATGGATGGCACAGATACGCAGTATTTT. V gene TRBV5-6 combines with J gene TRBJ2-3; D call uncertain. The length of the CDR3 is 14 residues. The germline V gene encodes CDR1 SGHDT and CDR2 YYEEEE. Trimming shortened V by 1 base and J by 1 base, and 7 bases separated the two germline ends.

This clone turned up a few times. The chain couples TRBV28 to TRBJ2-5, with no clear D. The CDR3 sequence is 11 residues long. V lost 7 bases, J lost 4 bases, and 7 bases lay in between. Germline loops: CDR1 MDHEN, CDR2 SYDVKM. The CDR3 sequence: CASKGAETQYF. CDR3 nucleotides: TGTGCCAGCAAAGGAGCAGAGACCCAGTACTTC. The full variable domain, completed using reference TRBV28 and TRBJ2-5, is DVKVTQSSRYLVKRTGEKVFLECVQDMDHENMFWYRQDPGLGLRLIYFSYDVKMKEKGDIPEGYSVSREKKERFSLILESASTNQTSMYLCASKGAETQYFGPGTRLLVL.

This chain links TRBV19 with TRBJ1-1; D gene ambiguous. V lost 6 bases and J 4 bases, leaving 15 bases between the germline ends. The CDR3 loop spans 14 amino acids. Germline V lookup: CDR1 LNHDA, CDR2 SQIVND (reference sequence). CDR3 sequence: CASSPRRSGTEAFF. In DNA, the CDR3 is TGTGCCAGTAGCCCTAGAAGATCGGGCACTGAAGCTTTCTTT.

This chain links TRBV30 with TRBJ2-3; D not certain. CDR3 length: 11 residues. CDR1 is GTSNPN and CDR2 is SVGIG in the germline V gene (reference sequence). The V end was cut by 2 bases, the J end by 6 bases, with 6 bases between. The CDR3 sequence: CAWSTSDTQYF. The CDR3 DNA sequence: TGTGCCTGGAGTACCAGTGATACGCAGTATTTT. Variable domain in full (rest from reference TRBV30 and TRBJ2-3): SQTIHQWPATLVQPVGSPLSLECTVEGTSNPNLYWYRQAAGRGLQLLFYSVGIGQISSEVPQNLSASRPQDRQFILSSKKLLLSDSGFYLCAWSTSDTQYFGPGTRLTVL.

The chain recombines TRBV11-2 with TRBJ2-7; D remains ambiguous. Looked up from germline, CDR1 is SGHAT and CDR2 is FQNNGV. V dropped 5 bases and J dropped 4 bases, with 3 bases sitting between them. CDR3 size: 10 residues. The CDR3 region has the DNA TGTGCCAGCAGCCAGTACGAGCAGTACTTC. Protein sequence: CASSQYEQYF.

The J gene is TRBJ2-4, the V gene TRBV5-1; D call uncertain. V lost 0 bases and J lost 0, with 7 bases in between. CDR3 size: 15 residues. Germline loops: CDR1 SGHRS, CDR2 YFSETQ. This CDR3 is CASSLGVGAKNIQYF. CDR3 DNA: TGCGCCAGCAGCTTGGGAGTAGGAGCCAAAAACATTCAGTACTTC.

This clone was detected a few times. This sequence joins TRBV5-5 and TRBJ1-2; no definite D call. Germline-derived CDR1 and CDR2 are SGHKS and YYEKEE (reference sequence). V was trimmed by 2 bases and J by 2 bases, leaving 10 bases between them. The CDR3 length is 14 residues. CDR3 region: CASSLDMRNYGYTF. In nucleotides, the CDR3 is TGTGCCAGCAGCTTAGACATGCGGAACTATGGCTACACCTTC.

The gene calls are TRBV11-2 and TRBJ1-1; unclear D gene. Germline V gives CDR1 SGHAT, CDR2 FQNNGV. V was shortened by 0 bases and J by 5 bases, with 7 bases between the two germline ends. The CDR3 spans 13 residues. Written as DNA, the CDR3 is TGTGCCAGCAGCTTAGAGAGTGGGACTGAAGCTTTCTTT. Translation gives CASSLESGTEAFF.

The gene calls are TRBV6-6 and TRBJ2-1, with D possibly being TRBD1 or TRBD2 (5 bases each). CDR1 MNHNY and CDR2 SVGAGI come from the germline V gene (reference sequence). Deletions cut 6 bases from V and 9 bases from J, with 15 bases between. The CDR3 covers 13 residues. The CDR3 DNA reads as TGTGCCAGCAGCCTCAATGTTGGGGGTGAGCAGTTCTTC. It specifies CASSLNVGGEQFF.

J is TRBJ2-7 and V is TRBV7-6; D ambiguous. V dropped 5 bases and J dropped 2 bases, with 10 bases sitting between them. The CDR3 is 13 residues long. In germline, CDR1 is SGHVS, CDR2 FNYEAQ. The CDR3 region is CASSIGPTYEQYF. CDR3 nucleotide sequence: TGTGCCAGCAGCATCGGACCCACCTACGAGCAGTACTTC.

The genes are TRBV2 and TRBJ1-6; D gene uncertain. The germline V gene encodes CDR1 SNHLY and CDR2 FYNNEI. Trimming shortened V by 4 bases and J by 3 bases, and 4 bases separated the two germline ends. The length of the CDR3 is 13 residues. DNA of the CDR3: TGTGCCAGCAGTGGGGACTATAATTCACCCCTCCACTTT. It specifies CASSGDYNSPLHF.

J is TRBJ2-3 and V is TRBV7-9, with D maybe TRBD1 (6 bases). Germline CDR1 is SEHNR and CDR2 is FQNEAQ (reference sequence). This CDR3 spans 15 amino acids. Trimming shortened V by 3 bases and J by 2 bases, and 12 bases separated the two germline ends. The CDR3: CASSFGQTLTDTQYF. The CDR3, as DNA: TGTGCCAGCAGCTTTGGACAGACCCTCACAGATACGCAGTATTTT.

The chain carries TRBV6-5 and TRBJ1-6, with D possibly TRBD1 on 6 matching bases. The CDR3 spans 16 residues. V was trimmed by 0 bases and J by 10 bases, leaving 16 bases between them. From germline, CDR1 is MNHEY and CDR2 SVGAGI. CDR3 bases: TGTGCCAGCAGTTACTCAGGGAAGGGGGGAGGGTCACCCCTCCACTTT. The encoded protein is CASSYSGKGGGSPLHF.

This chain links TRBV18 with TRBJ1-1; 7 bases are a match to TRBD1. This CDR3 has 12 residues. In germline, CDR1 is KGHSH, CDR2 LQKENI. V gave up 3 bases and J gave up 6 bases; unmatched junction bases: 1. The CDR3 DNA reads TGTGCCAGCTCACCCGGGACAGCTGAAGCTTTCTTT. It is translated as CASSPGTAEAFF.

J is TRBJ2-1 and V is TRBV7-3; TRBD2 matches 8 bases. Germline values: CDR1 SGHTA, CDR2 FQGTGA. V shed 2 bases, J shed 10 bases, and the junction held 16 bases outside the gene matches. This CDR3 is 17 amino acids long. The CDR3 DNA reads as TGTGCCAGCAGCTTACGGACTAGCCAGGCGCAGATTTACGAGCAGTTCTTC. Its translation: CASSLRTSQAQIYEQFF. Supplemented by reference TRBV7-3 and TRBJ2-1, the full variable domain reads GAGVSQTPSNKVTEKGKYVELRCDPISGHTALYWYRQSLGQGPEFLIYFQGTGAADDSGLPNDRFFAVRPEGSVSTLKIQRTERGDSAVYLCASSLRTSQAQIYEQFFGPGTRLTVL.

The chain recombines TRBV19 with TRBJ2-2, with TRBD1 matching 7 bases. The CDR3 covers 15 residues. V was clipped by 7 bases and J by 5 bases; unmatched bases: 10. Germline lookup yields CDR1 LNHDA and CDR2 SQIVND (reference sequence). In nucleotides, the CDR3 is TGTGCCAGTATGGGCAAAGGGGGCGGAACCGGGGAGCTGTTTTTT. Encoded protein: CASMGKGGGTGELFF.

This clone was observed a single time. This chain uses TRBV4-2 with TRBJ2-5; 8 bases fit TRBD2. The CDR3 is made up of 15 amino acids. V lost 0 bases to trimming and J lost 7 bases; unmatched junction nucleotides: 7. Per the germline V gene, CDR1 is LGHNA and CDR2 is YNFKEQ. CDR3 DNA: TGTGCCAGCAGCCAAGATACATTTGCGGGAGGGACCCAGTACTTC. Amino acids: CASSQDTFAGGTQYF.

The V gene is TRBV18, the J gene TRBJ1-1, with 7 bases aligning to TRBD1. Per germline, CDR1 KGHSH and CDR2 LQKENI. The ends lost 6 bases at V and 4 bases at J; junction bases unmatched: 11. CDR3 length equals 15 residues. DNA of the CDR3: TGTGCCAGCTCTCCGAGACAGGGCCTGGTCACTGAAGCTTTCTTT. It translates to CASSPRQGLVTEAFF.

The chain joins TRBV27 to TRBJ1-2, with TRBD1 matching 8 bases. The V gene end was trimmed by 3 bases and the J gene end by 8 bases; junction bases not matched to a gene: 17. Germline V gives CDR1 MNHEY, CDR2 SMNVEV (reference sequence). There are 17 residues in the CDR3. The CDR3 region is CASSLIGQGLLQRGYTF. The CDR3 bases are TGTGCCAGCAGTTTGATAGGACAGGGTCTATTACAGCGGGGCTACACCTTC.

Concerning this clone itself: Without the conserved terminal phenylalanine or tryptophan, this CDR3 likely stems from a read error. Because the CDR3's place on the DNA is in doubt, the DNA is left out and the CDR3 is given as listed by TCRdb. CDR3 region: CASGLVLKGPLS. V is TRBV12-5 and J is TRBJ2-7. Per germline, CDR1 LGHNT and CDR2 FRNRAP. The CDR3 sequence runs 12 residues, both termini included.

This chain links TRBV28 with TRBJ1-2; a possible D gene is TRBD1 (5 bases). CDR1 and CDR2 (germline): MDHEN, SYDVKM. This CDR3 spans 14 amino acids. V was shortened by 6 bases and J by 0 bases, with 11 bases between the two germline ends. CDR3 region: CASSTGTANYGYTF. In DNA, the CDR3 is TGTGCCAGCAGCACCGGGACGGCTAACTATGGCTACACCTTC.

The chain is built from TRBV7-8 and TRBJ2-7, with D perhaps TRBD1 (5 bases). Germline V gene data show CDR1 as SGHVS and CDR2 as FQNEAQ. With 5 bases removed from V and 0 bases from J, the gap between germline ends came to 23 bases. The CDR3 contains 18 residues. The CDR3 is CASSPSDDSLSYSYEQYF. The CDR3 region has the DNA TGTGCCAGCAGCCCCTCTGACGACAGCCTTTCTTACTCCTACGAGCAGTACTTC. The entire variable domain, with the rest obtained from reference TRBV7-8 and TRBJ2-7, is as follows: GAGVSQSPRYKVAKRGQDVALRCDPISGHVSLFWYQQALGQGPEFLTYFQNEAQLDKSGLPSDRFFAERPEGSVSTLKIQRTQQEDSAVYLCASSPSDDSLSYSYEQYFGPGTRLTVT.

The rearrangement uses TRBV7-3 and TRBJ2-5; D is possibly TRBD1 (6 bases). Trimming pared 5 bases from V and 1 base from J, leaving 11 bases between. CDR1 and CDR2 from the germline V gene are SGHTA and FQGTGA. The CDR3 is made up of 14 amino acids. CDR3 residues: CASSLDSVQETQYF. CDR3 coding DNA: TGTGCCAGCAGCCTGGACAGCGTCCAAGAGACCCAGTACTTC.

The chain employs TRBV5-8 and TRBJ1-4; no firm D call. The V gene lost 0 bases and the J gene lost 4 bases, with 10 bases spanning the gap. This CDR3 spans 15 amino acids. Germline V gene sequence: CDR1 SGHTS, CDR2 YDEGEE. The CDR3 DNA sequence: TGTGCCAGCAGCTTGGGAACATCGGGTAATGAAAAACTGTTTTTT. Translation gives CASSLGTSGNEKLFF.